This is a list of T cell receptor beta chains from one sample in a study of T cells after yellow fever vaccination. TCRdb used MiXCR to reprocess the 5' RACE reads, holding one entry per CDR3 protein. The profile shows hundreds of thousands of distinct CDR3 sequences, roughly 14% of them singletons. This specimen consisted of PBMCs, obtained on the day of the yellow fever booster vaccination. The receptors come from a man aged 25 to 40 who received the YFV17D yellow fever vaccine. The CDR3 runs from the conserved cysteine through the conserved F or W. A D gene is named only where the DNA matches it firmly. Clone size is given for some rows only: seen once, a few or many times, or a class if the clone is expanded.

size | D | J | V | CDR3 | DNA
few | NA | TRBJ2-7 | TRBV6-1 | CASSQPPEQGFYEQYF | TGTGCCAGCAGTCAGCCTCCGGAACAGGGATTCTACGAGCAGTACTTC
few | NA | TRBJ1-1 | TRBV15 | CATSRKPNTEAFF | TGTGCCACCAGCAGAAAACCGAACACTGAAGCTTTCTTT
few | NA | TRBJ2-7 | TRBV5-6 | CASSGVARAVHEQYF | TGTGCCAGCAGCGGGGTTGCCCGGGCAGTCCACGAGCAGTACTTC
NA | TRBD2 | TRBJ2-1 | TRBV20-1 | CSAIAGTSGNNEQFF | TGCAGTGCTATCGCCGGGACTAGCGGGAACAATGAGCAGTTCTTC
NA | NA | TRBJ2-5 | TRBV12-3/TRBV12-4 | CASSQTGSETQYF | TGTGCCAGCAGTCAGACAGGATCGGAGACCCAGTACTTC
NA | TRBD2 | TRBJ2-2 | TRBV30 | CARRGVANTGELFF | TGTGCCCGTCGGGGGGTCGCGAACACCGGGGAGCTGTTTTTT
NA | TRBD1 | TRBJ2-7 | TRBV27 | CASSLFAGQGFNEQYF | TGTGCCAGCAGTTTATTCGCTGGACAGGGGTTCAACGAGCAGTACTTC
few | NA | TRBJ2-1 | TRBV7-8 | CASRQGGGPYNEQFF | TGTGCCAGCAGACAAGGGGGAGGGCCCTACAATGAGCAGTTCTTC
NA | NA | TRBJ1-1 | TRBV29-1 | CSGGRRDTEAFF | TGCAGCGGAGGCCGCAGGGACACTGAAGCTTTCTTT
many | TRBD2 | TRBJ2-7 | TRBV24-1 | CATSDGGGYEQYF | TGTGCCACCAGTGACGGCGGGGGCTACGAGCAGTACTTC
few | TRBD1 | TRBJ1-2 | TRBV28 | CASSSGTADPGYGYTF | TGTGCCAGCAGTTCCGGGACAGCTGACCCGGGGTACGGCTACACCTTC
NA | NA | TRBJ2-3 | TRBV12-3/TRBV12-4 | CASSFLGITDTQYF | TGTGCCAGCAGTTTCCTGGGAATCACAGATACGCAGTATTTT
NA | NA | TRBJ2-1 | TRBV7-3 | CASGPEGEQFF | TGTGCCAGCGGCCCGGAGGGGGAGCAGTTCTTC
few | NA | TRBJ2-7 | TRBV7-9 | CASSPEDSYEQYF | TGTGCCAGCAGCCCAGAGGACAGCTACGAGCAGTACTTC
few | NA | TRBJ1-1 | TRBV20-1 | CSLKLVGGPNTEAFF | TGCAGCCTTAAGTTAGTTGGCGGACCGAACACTGAAGCTTTCTTT
NA | NA | TRBJ2-3 | TRBV6-1 | CASSLRVGGLRDTQYF | TGTGCCAGCAGTCTCCGAGTTGGGGGCCTCCGGGATACGCAGTATTTT
NA | TRBD2 | TRBJ2-3 | TRBV25-1 | CASSDILAGGSLSTDTQYF | TGTGCCAGCAGTGATATACTAGCGGGAGGCTCCCTTTCCACAGATACGCAGTATTTT
NA | NA | TRBJ2-1 | TRBV11-2 | CASSKWLGSDSYNEQFF | TGTGCCAGCAGCAAGTGGTTGGGTAGCGACTCCTACAATGAGCAGTTCTTC
few | NA | TRBJ1-1 | TRBV5-1 | CASSLQGDGVNTEAFF | TGCGCCAGCAGCTTACAGGGTGATGGAGTTAACACTGAAGCTTTCTTT
once | TRBD2 | TRBJ2-7 | TRBV7-6 | CASSLDPGTSRSYEQYF | TGTGCCAGCAGCTTAGACCCCGGGACTAGCCGCTCCTACGAGCAGTACTTC
once | TRBD1 | TRBJ2-5 | TRBV6-2/TRBV6-3 | CASSWGTAKETQYF | TGTGCCAGCAGTTGGGGGACAGCAAAAGAGACCCAGTACTTC
few | NA | TRBJ1-1 | TRBV7-2 | CASSWEGGNTEAFF | TGTGCCAGCAGCTGGGAGGGGGGGAACACTGAAGCTTTCTTT
NA | TRBD2 | TRBJ2-1 | TRBV20-1 | CSARLAGVDEQFF | TGCAGTGCAAGACTAGCGGGAGTAGATGAGCAGTTCTTC
NA | NA | TRBJ2-5 | TRBV12-3/TRBV12-4 | CASIDGNQETQYF | TGTGCCAGCATTGATGGCAACCAAGAGACCCAGTACTTC
NA | TRBD1 | TRBJ2-7 | TRBV6-5 | CASSYSEIGGGEQYF | TGTGCCAGCAGTTACTCGGAAATAGGGGGCGGCGAGCAGTACTTC
few | NA | TRBJ2-5 | TRBV5-5 | CASSLNSWETQYF | TGTGCCAGCAGCTTAAATAGCTGGGAGACCCAGTACTTC
many | NA | TRBJ2-5 | TRBV6-1 | CASLKAIGETQYF | TGTGCCAGCCTTAAGGCCATCGGGGAGACCCAGTACTTC
few | TRBD1 | TRBJ2-1 | TRBV6-2/TRBV6-3 | CASRPGQGAYEQFF | TGTGCCAGCAGGCCGGGACAGGGGGCTTATGAGCAGTTCTTC
medium-sized | NA | TRBJ2-1 | TRBV12-3/TRBV12-4 | CATKEGDNEQFF | TGTGCCACAAAAGAAGGGGACAATGAGCAGTTCTTC
few | NA | TRBJ2-7 | TRBV19 | CASSTAYSLSSYEQYF | TGTGCCAGTAGTACCGCTTACAGCTTGAGCTCCTACGAGCAGTACTTC
NA | NA | TRBJ1-2 | TRBV15 | CATSRDRGGGYTF | TGTGCCACCAGCAGAGATCGAGGAGGTGGCTACACCTTC
few | TRBD1 | TRBJ2-6 | TRBV19 | CASSPRDRGFSGANVLTF | TGTGCCAGTAGTCCCCGGGACAGGGGGTTCTCTGGGGCCAACGTCCTGACTTTC
NA | NA | TRBJ2-1 | TRBV4-3 | CASSRNQGSYNEQFF | TGCGCCAGCAGCCGGAACCAGGGCAGCTACAATGAGCAGTTCTTC
few | TRBD1 | TRBJ1-2 | TRBV5-1 | CASQDRVNGYTF | TGCGCCAGCCAAGACAGGGTGAATGGCTACACCTTC
few | NA | TRBJ2-1 | TRBV5-1 | CASSYQRRNEQFF | TGCGCCAGCAGCTACCAGAGGCGCAATGAGCAGTTCTTC